This is a list of T cell receptor beta chains from one sample in a study of blood T cell repertoires in COVID-19. Sequenced by immunoSEQ multiplex PCR; TCRdb stores in-frame clones only, minus some. This table has under 250,000 clones, 80% appearing once. The sample comprised peripheral blood. These receptors came from a human donor in a cohort sampled during active COVID-19. The CDR3 runs from the conserved cysteine through the conserved F or W. Each record gives: J gene, V gene, CDR3 protein.

J: TRBJ1-2; V: TRBV19; CDR3: CASSMSAGGDGYTF
J: TRBJ2-7; V: TRBV5-1; CDR3: CASRDGTGGYEQYF
J: TRBJ2-5; V: TRBV15; CDR3: CATSRGGDSVGETQYF
J: TRBJ2-1; V: TRBV6-5; CDR3: CASSNRLAEQFF
J: TRBJ2-3; V: TRBV11-2; CDR3: CASSLPGTRGNTQYF
J: TRBJ1-2; V: TRBV5-4; CDR3: CASSLRQEEHGYTF
J: TRBJ1-1; V: TRBV19; CDR3: CASSLPQGRTEAFF
J: TRBJ2-1; V: TRBV2; CDR3: CASTEGLAGGNMRNEQFF
J: TRBJ2-7; V: TRBV6-2/TRBV6-3; CDR3: CASSYDFNHEQYF
J: TRBJ1-1; V: TRBV5-1; CDR3: CASSFGQVGNTEAFF
J: TRBJ2-3; V: TRBV5-4; CDR3: CASSLGGTSGQSTQYF
J: TRBJ1-2; V: TRBV12-3/TRBV12-4; CDR3: CASSLLREAGYTF
J: TRBJ2-3; V: TRBV29-1; CDR3: CSAPGTSPPNTQYF
J: TRBJ1-5; V: TRBV19; CDR3: CASSIDFDGEHQPQHF
J: TRBJ2-5; V: TRBV5-4; CDR3: CASSWTEETQYF
J: TRBJ2-3; V: TRBV27; CDR3: CASSLRPLAGGSTDTQYF
J: TRBJ2-4; V: TRBV14; CDR3: CASSQDLGPFPVAKNIQYF
J: TRBJ2-3; V: TRBV14; CDR3: CASSQDKGALTDTQYF
J: TRBJ1-5; V: TRBV19; CDR3: CASQGQGRQPQHF
J: TRBJ1-5; V: TRBV28; CDR3: CASRGERTARDTLIRGQPQHF
J: TRBJ2-3; V: TRBV7-9; CDR3: CASSLALAGEYF
J: TRBJ2-1; V: TRBV13; CDR3: CASSLGLVWAGRNEQFF
J: TRBJ1-5; V: TRBV7-3; CDR3: CASSQGTNQPQHF
J: TRBJ1-2; V: TRBV6-2/TRBV6-3; CDR3: CASSYGGIYGYTF